The 19 T cell receptor beta chains below come from one sample, sequenced in a study of OX40 agonist ivuxolimab in advanced cancers. The assay was immunoSEQ multiplex PCR, and TCRdb's table has in-frame clones only and misses some. Of some 79,000 clones listed, 80% to 95% are singletons. Material: CD4+ or CD8+ T cells sorted from blood, obtained in a trial of the OX40 agonist ivuxolimab. These receptors all come from an adult with an advanced solid tumor such as melanoma, head and neck, liver or kidney cancer.

This clone was counted once. The rearrangement links TRBV5-4 to TRBJ1-1; D is perhaps TRBD1 (5 bases). Deletions cut 4 bases from V and 8 bases from J, with 18 bases between. Germline CDR1 is SGHNT and CDR2 is YYREEE (reference sequence). The CDR3 totals 14 residues. The CDR3 is CASSINGGLAEAFF. CDR3 nucleotide sequence: TGTGCCAGCAGCATTAACGGGGGTCTAGCGGAAGCTTTCTTT.

For the CDR3, the DNA is TGCAGCGTTGCCCTAGCGGGAGGTGTGGAGCAGTTCTTC. It translates to CSVALAGGVEQFF. The rearrangement joins TRBV29-1 to TRBJ2-1; 11 bases are shared with TRBD2. Germline V lookup: CDR1 SQVTM, CDR2 ANQGSEA. V lost 4 bases and J lost 10; bases outside the gene matches: 6. The CDR3 has 13 residues.

The V gene is TRBV7-2, the J gene TRBJ2-7; 14 bases map to TRBD2. The CDR3 covers 15 residues. The J segment lost 6 bases and the V segment lost 4 bases, leaving 5 bases of the junction unmatched. Germline assignment: CDR1 SGHTA and CDR2 FQGNSA. CDR3 in DNA: TGTGCCAGCAGCTCGGGACTAGCGGGAGTTTTCGAGCAGTACTTC. This codes for CASSSGLAGVFEQYF.

The chain has TRBV19 and TRBJ1-5; D perhaps matches TRBD1 (6 bases). The CDR3 is made up of 17 amino acids. The germline gives CDR1 LNHDA, CDR2 SQIVND (reference sequence). The V end lost 2 bases, the J end lost 4 bases, and 18 bases lay between the germline ends. Here the CDR3 reads CASSILQGKRPNQPQHF. The CDR3 region has the DNA TGTGCCAGTAGTATACTACAGGGTAAGAGGCCTAATCAGCCCCAGCATTTT.

This clone appeared a single time. This chain connects TRBV19 to TRBJ2-1; 9 bases map to TRBD2. Germline V gene lookup returns CDR1 LNHDA and CDR2 SQIVND (reference sequence). The length of the CDR3 is 16 residues. V was pared by 3 bases and J by 2 bases, with 5 bases of the junction left unmatched. The CDR3 DNA is TGTGCCAGTAGTATTGGGTCTAGCGGGACCTACAATGAGCAGTTCTTC. It is translated as CASSIGSSGTYNEQFF.

V gene TRBV6-5 combines with J gene TRBJ2-3; TRBD2 matches at 10 bases. Per the germline V gene, CDR1 is MNHEY and CDR2 is SVGAGI. V gave up 2 bases and J gave up 2 bases; unmatched junction bases: 4. This CDR3 is 16 amino acids long. The CDR3 protein is CASSYASGSSTDTQYF. CDR3 DNA: TGTGCCAGCAGTTACGCTAGCGGGAGCTCCACAGATACGCAGTATTTT.

The chain joins TRBV19 to TRBJ2-1, with D uncertain. The V gene lost 6 bases and the J gene lost 5 bases, with 14 bases spanning the gap. This CDR3 is 14 amino acids long. Germline CDR1 and CDR2: LNHDA and SQIVND (reference sequence). CDR3: CASSASTINNEQFF. The CDR3 DNA is TGTGCCAGTAGCGCTAGTACAATCAACAATGAGCAGTTCTTC.

The V call is TRBV18, the J call TRBJ2-1; 7 positions agree with TRBD2. Germline-derived CDR1 and CDR2 are KGHSH and LQKENI. This CDR3 is built from 13 residues. V was clipped by 5 bases and J by 10 bases; unmatched bases: 8. The CDR3 DNA follows: TGTGCCAGCTCAGGACTAGGACTGTGGGAGCAGTTCTTC. It is translated as CASSGLGLWEQFF.

This clone was recorded once. The gene calls are TRBV25-1 and TRBJ2-1, with 8 positions matching TRBD1. The ends lost 0 bases at V and 6 bases at J; junction bases unmatched: 7. The CDR3 extends over 16 amino acids. The germline gives CDR1 MGHDK, CDR2 SYGVNS. The CDR3 protein is CASSEYGQGASNEQFF. The DNA for the CDR3 is TGTGCCAGCAGTGAATATGGGCAGGGGGCTTCCAATGAGCAGTTCTTC.

This clone was observed a single time. The CDR3: CSAGTGMRETQYF. The DNA of the CDR3 is TGCAGCGCCGGGACAGGGATGAGGGAGACCCAGTACTTC. The rearrangement uses TRBV29-1 and TRBJ2-5, with 9 bases fitting TRBD1. Looked up from germline, CDR1 is SQVTM and CDR2 is ANQGSEA. Germline trimming cut 7 bases from V and 5 bases from J; bases unmatched to any gene: 8. The CDR3 length is 13 residues.

The V call is TRBV19, the J call TRBJ2-1, with 7 bases that match TRBD1. The CDR3 totals 13 residues. CDR1 and CDR2 (germline): LNHDA, SQIVND (reference sequence). The junction had 5 bases not matched to a gene; V was cut back by 2 bases and J by 10 bases. CDR3 sequence: CASSIFRDREQFF. CDR3 in DNA: TGTGCCAGTAGTATATTTAGGGACAGAGAGCAGTTCTTC. Supplemented by reference TRBV19 and TRBJ2-1, the full variable domain reads DGGITQSPKYLFRKEGQNVTLSCEQNLNHDAMYWYRQDPGQGLRLIYYSQIVNDFQKGDIAEGYSVSREKKESFPLTVTSAQKNPTAFYLCASSIFRDREQFFGPGTRLTVL.

V usage is TRBV5-1 and J usage is TRBJ1-2; 7 bases fit TRBD1. CDR3 length: 15 residues. CDR1 SGHRS and CDR2 YFSETQ come from the germline V gene. The junction had 7 bases not matched to a gene; V was cut back by 0 bases and J by 5 bases. CDR3 in DNA: TGCGCCAGCAGCTTGGCCCTTGGACAGGTATATGGCTACACCTTC. It codes for CASSLALGQVYGYTF.

The chain has TRBV2 and TRBJ1-1; D gene uncertain. The germline CDR1 and CDR2 sequences are SNHLY and FYNNEI. Trimming pared 6 bases from V and 0 bases from J, leaving 2 bases between. This CDR3 comprises 11 residues. CDR3 sequence: CASRLNTEAFF. CDR3 in DNA: TGTGCCAGCAGACTGAACACTGAAGCTTTCTTT.

The chain recombines TRBV30 with TRBJ2-3; 7 bases line up with TRBD2. The germline V gene encodes CDR1 GTSNPN and CDR2 SVGIG (reference sequence). The trim removed 4 bases at V and 4 bases at J, leaving 14 bases unmatched. The CDR3 totals 16 residues. CDR3 amino acids: CAWTLTRAGAPDTQYF. CDR3 bases: TGTGCCTGGACTCTAACCCGGGCGGGAGCCCCAGATACGCAGTATTTT. Supplemented by reference TRBV30 and TRBJ2-3, the full variable domain reads SQTIHQWPATLVQPVGSPLSLECTVEGTSNPNLYWYRQAAGRGLQLLFYSVGIGQISSEVPQNLSASRPQDRQFILSSKKLLLSDSGFYLCAWTLTRAGAPDTQYFGPGTRLTVL.

The rearrangement uses TRBV5-1 and TRBJ2-1; TRBD2 matches 9 bases. CDR3 length: 15 residues. J lost 4 bases, V lost 4 bases, and 6 bases had no gene match. Germline V CDR1 and CDR2: SGHRS, YFSETQ. The CDR3 coding sequence is TGCGCCAGCAGCGCTTCTAGCGGGACTTACAATGAGCAGTTCTTC. It yields the protein CASSASSGTYNEQFF.

CDR3 region: CAISQGGTGIVNEQFF. The CDR3 region has the DNA TGTGCCATCAGCCAAGGGGGGACAGGGATCGTCAATGAGCAGTTCTTC. The rearrangement links TRBV10-3 to TRBJ2-1; TRBD1 matches at 9 bases. J lost 6 bases, V lost 6 bases, and 12 bases had no gene match. Germline CDR1 ENHRY, CDR2 SYGVKD. This CDR3 region has 16 residues.

The chain links TRBV11-3 to TRBJ2-5; D may be TRBD2 (6 bases). The CDR3 runs 16 residues. The ends were cut back, 0 bases at V and 2 bases at J, with 13 bases in the middle. Germline V gene lookup returns CDR1 SGHNT and CDR2 YENEEA. The CDR3 coding sequence is TGTGCCAGCAGCTTAGATGATTCGGGACTGCAAGAGACCCAGTACTTC. Translating it yields CASSLDDSGLQETQYF.

This rearrangement joins TRBV19 to TRBJ2-1; 10 nucleotides match TRBD2. V shed 3 bases and J 2 bases; nucleotides not matched to a gene: 4. This CDR3 is built from 16 residues. The germline V gene has CDR1 LNHDA and CDR2 SQIVND (reference sequence). The chain's CDR3 is CASSIIAGGPYNEQFF. Written as DNA, the CDR3 is TGTGCCAGTAGTATTATAGCGGGAGGTCCCTACAATGAGCAGTTCTTC. The full variable domain, its missing parts supplied by reference TRBV19 and TRBJ2-1, is DGGITQSPKYLFRKEGQNVTLSCEQNLNHDAMYWYRQDPGQGLRLIYYSQIVNDFQKGDIAEGYSVSREKKESFPLTVTSAQKNPTAFYLCASSIIAGGPYNEQFFGPGTRLTVL.

V usage is TRBV11-3 and J usage is TRBJ2-1, with 10 positions matching TRBD1. CDR3 length: 14 residues. J gave up 7 bases and V 8 bases, and 8 bases lay outside the gene matches. The germline CDR1 and CDR2 sequences are SGHNT and YENEEA. CDR3 region: CASQQDRGWNEQFF. The CDR3 DNA reads as TGTGCCAGCCAACAGGACAGGGGGTGGAATGAGCAGTTCTTC.